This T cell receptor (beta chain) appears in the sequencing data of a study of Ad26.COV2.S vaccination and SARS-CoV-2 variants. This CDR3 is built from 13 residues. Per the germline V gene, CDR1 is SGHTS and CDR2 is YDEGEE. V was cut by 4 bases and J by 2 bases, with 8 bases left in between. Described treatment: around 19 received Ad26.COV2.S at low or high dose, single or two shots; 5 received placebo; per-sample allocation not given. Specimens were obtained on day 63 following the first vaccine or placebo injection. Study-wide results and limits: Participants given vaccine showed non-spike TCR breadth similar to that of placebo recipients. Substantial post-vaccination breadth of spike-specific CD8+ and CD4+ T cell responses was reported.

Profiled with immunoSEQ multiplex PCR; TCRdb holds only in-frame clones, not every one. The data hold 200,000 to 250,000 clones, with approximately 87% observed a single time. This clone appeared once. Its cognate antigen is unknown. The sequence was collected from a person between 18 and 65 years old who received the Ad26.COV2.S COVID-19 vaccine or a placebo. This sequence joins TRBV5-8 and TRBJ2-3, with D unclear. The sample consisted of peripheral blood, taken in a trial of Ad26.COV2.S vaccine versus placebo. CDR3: CASSLMITDTQYF. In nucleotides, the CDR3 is TGTGCCAGCAGCCTGATGATCACAGATACGCAGTATTTT.